A selection of T cell receptor beta chains follows, all from one sample in a study of cytomegalovirus exposure and HLA in healthy donors. Assay used: immunoSEQ multiplex PCR; TCRdb lists only in-frame clones, some missing. The profile shows under 250,000 clones, around 80% of them singletons. Source material: PBMCs. The source is a boy aged 10-17 years in good health and CMV-seronegative. The CDR3 runs from the conserved cysteine through the conserved F or W. A D gene is named only where the DNA matches it firmly. Clone size is not always given. Where it is, it says once, few, many or a class for expanded clones.

J,D,size,V,DNA,CDR3
TRBJ1-1,TRBD1,few,TRBV27,TGTGCCAGCAGTTCTAGACAGGGGCGATTGAACACTGAAGCTTTCTTT,CASSSRQGRLNTEAFF
TRBJ1-2,TRBD1,NA,TRBV6-5,TGTGCCAGCAGAGAGACAGGGGGCGAGTCCTATGGCTACACCTTC,CASRETGGESYGYTF
TRBJ2-3,TRBD2,NA,TRBV7-6,TGTGCCAGCAGCATTAGCGGGGGAAGTGAGGATACGCAGTATTTT,CASSISGGSEDTQYF
TRBJ2-7,TRBD1,NA,TRBV9,TGTGCCAGCAGCCCCCGGGACAGGCCCTACGAGCAGTACTTC,CASSPRDRPYEQYF
TRBJ1-2,NA,NA,TRBV27,TGTGCCAGCCGAAGGGGCAGGGGCTTCTATGGCTACACCTTC,CASRRGRGFYGYTF
TRBJ2-5,TRBD2,few,TRBV6-6,TGTGCCAGCAGCCCGGGGGGGGCGCGGTACTTC,CASSPGGARYF
TRBJ1-5,NA,NA,TRBV21-1,TGTGCCAGCAGCCCTCCCCGGACACTACAGCCCCAGCATTTT,CASSPPRTLQPQHF
TRBJ2-3,NA,NA,TRBV6-4,TGTGCCAGCAGTCTAGAGACAGGAGGCACAGATACGCAGTATTTT,CASSLETGGTDTQYF
TRBJ2-3,TRBD2,NA,TRBV10-2,TGCGCCAGCAGTGAGCTCTGGGGCGGGGGGGTGGATACGCAGTATTTT,CASSELWGGGVDTQYF
TRBJ1-1,NA,NA,TRBV5-6,TGTGCCAGCAGCTTGGAGGGAGTTGAAGCTTTCTTT,CASSLEGVEAFF
TRBJ1-1,TRBD1,few,TRBV5-6,TGTGCCAGCAGCTACCAGGACAGGGAGAACACTGAAGCTTTCTTT,CASSYQDRENTEAFF
TRBJ2-1,TRBD2,NA,TRBV18,TGTGCCAGCCTAGAAGTCCCGGGACTCTCAATGCGCGGGGGGTTCTTC,CASLEVPGLSMRGGFF
TRBJ1-1,NA,NA,TRBV29-1,TGCAGCGTGAGGGATACCACTGAAGCTTTCTTT,CSVRDTTEAFF
TRBJ1-3,NA,NA,TRBV6-1,TGTGCCAGCAGTGAAGTGGCGACGGGTTTAAGTCCAAACACCATATATTTT,CASSEVATGLSPNTIYF
TRBJ1-5,NA,NA,TRBV21-1,TGTGCCAGCAACCCTGGGGGGGAGTTCCAGCCCCAGCATTTT,CASNPGGEFQPQHF
TRBJ1-1,NA,NA,TRBV12-2,TGTGCAAGTCGCTTACGGGACAGGGAGAACACTGAAGCTTTCTTT,CASRLRDRENTEAFF
TRBJ2-3,TRBD2,few,TRBV9,TGTGCCAGCAGCGGCGCGGGGCGGGGGGGCACAGATACGCAGTATTTT,CASSGAGRGGTDTQYF
TRBJ2-2,TRBD2,NA,TRBV11-2,TGTGCCAGCAGCCTACTAGCGGGAGACACCGGGGAGCTGTTTTTT,CASSLLAGDTGELFF
TRBJ2-2,NA,NA,TRBV18,TGTGCCAGCTCACCGGGCCGGACAAGCTCCGGGGAGCTGTTTTTT,CASSPGRTSSGELFF
TRBJ2-1,TRBD2,few,TRBV5-8,TGTGCCAGCAGCTTGGTTCAGCGGGGGGGTCTGGATGAGCAGTTCTTC,CASSLVQRGGLDEQFF
TRBJ2-7,NA,NA,TRBV5-4,TGTGCCAGCAGCGTACCAGGCAGGTACGAGCAGTACTTC,CASSVPGRYEQYF
TRBJ2-7,NA,NA,TRBV6-1,TGTGCCAGCGGGCAGGGCTCCTACGAGCAGTACTTC,CASGQGSYEQYF
TRBJ2-1,NA,NA,TRBV29-1,TGCAGCGTGGCCCGTAGCGTGATGTACAATGAGCAGTTCTTC,CSVARSVMYNEQFF
TRBJ2-3,NA,NA,TRBV13,TGTGCCAGCAGCGGCCGGGGGGCCGATACGCAGTATTTT,CASSGRGADTQYF
TRBJ2-7,NA,NA,TRBV6-6,TGTGCCAGCAGTTACTCCGCAGGGCACGAGCAGTACTTC,CASSYSAGHEQYF
TRBJ1-2,TRBD1,NA,TRBV6-1,TGTGCCAGTTCCACGGACAGGGAAGACGGCTACACCTTC,CASSTDREDGYTF
TRBJ2-7,TRBD2,NA,TRBV5-4,TGTGCCAGCAGCTTGGCAGCTAGCGGATCCTACGAGCAGTACTTC,CASSLAASGSYEQYF
TRBJ2-7,NA,NA,TRBV4-2,TGTGCCAGCAGCCTACAGACCTCAGGGCGCGAGCAGTACTTC,CASSLQTSGREQYF